One and the same sample provided the 31 T cell receptor beta chains below, sequenced in a study of blood T cells in healthy people across ages. It was with a sample-barcoded 5' primer and a J-beta primer mix that a second PCR of roughly 7 to 12 cycles was run. TCRdb fed the 5' RACE reads into MiXCR, producing one record per CDR3 protein. The sample lists about 1.4 million distinct CDR3 sequences, 55% to 75% occurring once. Sequencing input: blood. The receptors were sampled from a man aged 18 to 35 in good health.

This clonotype was found a few times. The chain uses TRBV5-1 and TRBJ1-5; 9 bases match TRBD1. The CDR3 contains 15 residues. With V trimmed by 4 bases and J by 5 bases, 7 bases remained unmatched. CDR1 SGHRS and CDR2 YFSETQ come from the germline V gene. CDR3 loop: CASSAGTGRDQPQHF. CDR3 bases: TGCGCCAGCAGCGCCGGGACAGGGAGGGATCAGCCCCAGCATTTT.

The chain couples TRBV6-2 or TRBV6-3 to TRBJ2-1; D is possibly TRBD2 (5 bases). Germline CDR1 is MNHEY and CDR2 is SVGEGT. Between the trimmed V and J ends, which lost 8 bases and 3 bases, there was a span of 17 bases. This CDR3 is 15 amino acids long. CDR3 sequence: CASGSIAPSYNEQFF. In nucleotides, the CDR3 is TGTGCCAGCGGCTCGATAGCGCCGAGCTACAATGAGCAGTTCTTC.

The chain combines TRBV7-2 with TRBJ1-4; 7 nucleotides agree with TRBD1. The V and J ends lost 1 base and 7 bases, in that order; junction bases with no gene match: 3. Germline V gene data show CDR1 as SGHTA and CDR2 as FQGNSA. This CDR3 is built from 14 residues. Here the CDR3 reads CASSLDDRAEKLFF. The CDR3 DNA follows: TGTGCCAGCAGCTTAGATGACAGGGCTGAAAAACTGTTTTTT.

V is TRBV28 and J is TRBJ2-3; tentative D call: TRBD1 (5 bases). The CDR3 runs to 18 residues. Trimming removed 4 bases from V and 4 bases from J, with 24 bases in between. Germline-derived CDR1 and CDR2 are MDHEN and SYDVKM. The CDR3 reads CASSSPKNRRQSPDTQYF. CDR3 in DNA: TGTGCCAGCAGTTCCCCAAAAAACCGACGACAGAGCCCAGATACGCAGTATTTT.

The gene calls are TRBV5-1 and TRBJ2-1; D remains unclear. The CDR3 is 13 amino acids. V lost 4 bases and J lost 9, with 14 bases in between. Per germline, CDR1 SGHRS and CDR2 YFSETQ. The CDR3 DNA reads as TGCGCCAGCAGCCCCCAACCCGTCGGTGAGCAGTTCTTC. Its translation is CASSPQPVGEQFF. Variable domain in full (rest from reference TRBV5-1 and TRBJ2-1): KAGVTQTPRYLIKTRGQQVTLSCSPISGHRSVSWYQQTPGQGLQFLFEYFSETQRNKGNFPGRFSGRQFSNSRSEMNVSTLELGDSALYLCASSPQPVGEQFFGPGTRLTVL.

The chain joins TRBV28 to TRBJ1-4, with 8 nucleotides matching TRBD1. V dropped 6 bases and J dropped 1; count of bases not matched to a gene: 7. Germline-derived CDR1 and CDR2 are MDHEN and SYDVKM. The CDR3 contains 16 residues. The CDR3 here is CASSSTGVGTNEKLFF. CDR3 bases: TGTGCCAGCAGCTCGACAGGGGTGGGAACTAATGAAAAACTGTTTTTT.

This chain connects TRBV20-1 to TRBJ2-3, with D perhaps matching TRBD1 or TRBD2 (5 bases each). Between the trimmed V and J ends, which lost 6 bases and 3 bases, there was a span of 22 bases. Germline lookup yields CDR1 DFQATT and CDR2 SNEGSKA (reference sequence). This CDR3 has 16 amino acids. The CDR3 region has the DNA TGCAGTGCAGTCTATCAGGGAGACATTTTAACAGATACGCAGTATTTT. Amino acid sequence: CSAVYQGDILTDTQYF.

This rearrangement joins TRBV3-1 to TRBJ2-7; 7 nucleotides align to TRBD1. The germline V gene has CDR1 LGHDT and CDR2 YNNKEL (reference sequence). The length of the CDR3 is 16 residues. V trimming: 4 bases; J trimming: 5 bases; junction bases outside the gene matches: 14. The CDR3 region has the DNA TGTGCCAGCAGCCCCCTTTTACAGGGGACGCGAAACGAGCAGTACTTC. Translating gives CASSPLLQGTRNEQYF.

This clonotype occurred a few times. The chain combines TRBV29-1 with TRBJ2-1; D is possibly TRBD1 or TRBD2 (5 bases each). The CDR3 totals 19 residues. V was trimmed by 3 bases and J by 8 bases, leaving 32 bases between them. Germline CDR1 is SQVTM and CDR2 is ANQGSEA. The CDR3 spells CSVDALGVTSPRPEDEQFF. The CDR3 DNA reads TGCAGCGTTGATGCCCTGGGGGTAACATCACCCCGGCCAGAGGATGAGCAGTTCTTC.

The V call is TRBV20-1, the J call TRBJ2-4; a possible D gene is TRBD2 (6 bases). In germline, CDR1 is DFQATT, CDR2 SNEGSKA (reference sequence). This CDR3 contains 11 residues. Trimming stripped 6 bases from V and 3 bases from J, with 6 bases between. The CDR3 nucleotides are TGCAGTGCGGGGGGCAAAAACATTCAGTACTTC. It translates to CSAGGKNIQYF.

The genes are TRBV5-5 and TRBJ1-1; TRBD1 agrees at 8 bases. With V trimmed by 1 base and J by 6 bases, 8 bases remained unmatched. Per the germline V gene, CDR1 is SGHKS and CDR2 is YYEKEE (reference sequence). This CDR3 has 15 amino acids. The CDR3 coding sequence is TGTGCCAGCAGCTTGTCCCCGCAGGGGGCGGCTGAAGCTTTCTTT. The encoded protein is CASSLSPQGAAEAFF.

The rearrangement joins TRBV27 to TRBJ2-1; D unresolved. CDR1 is MNHEY, CDR2 SMNVEV, per germline (reference sequence). V lost 6 bases and J lost 6, with 15 bases in between. The CDR3 is 14 residues long. The CDR3 region has the DNA TGTGCCAGCAGCTTCAGTGCAGGACCCAATGAGCAGTTCTTC. Its translation is CASSFSAGPNEQFF.

This clonotype was counted between two and nine times. The chain has TRBV7-2 and TRBJ1-2; perhaps TRBD1 as D (6 bases). Germline CDR1 and CDR2: SGHTA and FQGNSA. The CDR3 totals 18 residues. V shed 5 bases and J shed 0 bases, with 22 bases lying between them. CDR3 nucleotides: TGTGCCAGCAGCGCTAGGGGGGGCCCAGGCCCTTCTAACTATGGCTACACCTTC. Its protein product is CASSARGGPGPSNYGYTF.

This chain connects TRBV29-1 to TRBJ2-7; tentatively, D is TRBD1 (6 bases). The V gene's germline CDR1 is SQVTM and CDR2 ANQGSEA. V shed 0 bases and J shed 2 bases, with 11 bases lying between them. This CDR3 has 14 amino acids. DNA for the CDR3: TGCAGCGTTGAAGATCGGTCAGGGGCCTACGAGCAGTACTTC. It encodes CSVEDRSGAYEQYF.

The chain has TRBV5-1 and TRBJ2-4, with TRBD2 identical over 8 bases. The DNA end lines up better with TRBJ2-7; the J call may be wrong. The germline V gene has CDR1 SGHRS and CDR2 YFSETQ. The CDR3 length is 14 residues. CDR3 bases: TGCGCCAGCAGCTTGGCAACGGGAGGGGCCGAGCAGTACTTC. This sequence encodes CASSLATGGAEQYF.

The chain carries TRBV7-2 and TRBJ2-1; D gene uncertain. The CDR3 contains 13 residues. Germline V gene lookup returns CDR1 SGHTA and CDR2 FQGNSA. The V end lost 5 bases, the J end lost 14 bases, and 19 bases lay between the germline ends. The CDR3 DNA reads TGTGCCAGCAGCCCCCCGGCTTTAGGCTGGGAGTTCTTC. As protein: CASSPPALGWEFF.

The chain uses TRBV20-1 and TRBJ2-1, with D perhaps TRBD1 (7 bases). There are 14 residues in the CDR3. V lost 3 bases, J lost 4 bases, and 13 bases lay in between. The germline V gene has CDR1 DFQATT and CDR2 SNEGSKA (reference sequence). The CDR3 loop is CSARSRGEYNEQFF. In DNA form, the CDR3 reads TGCAGTGCTAGGTCCAGGGGGGAGTACAATGAGCAGTTCTTC.

This clonotype was detected only a few times. The chain has TRBV12-3 or TRBV12-4 and TRBJ2-7, with D possibly being TRBD1 or TRBD2 (6 bases each). The V end lost 5 bases, the J end lost 0 bases, and 14 bases lay between the germline ends. The CDR3 covers 15 residues. The CDR3 DNA sequence: TGTGCCAGCAGTACCGGGGGCCTGAGCTCCTACGAGCAGTACTTC. It encodes CASSTGGLSSYEQYF.

The rearrangement uses TRBV7-2 and TRBJ2-7; weak D call: TRBD2 (6 bases). Trimming left V 1 base short and J 1 base short, with 14 bases between. The CDR3 has 16 amino acids. CDR1 is SGHTA, CDR2 FQGNSA, per germline. The CDR3 DNA reads as TGTGCCAGCAGCTTAGGGCCCGCGCGGGGTTCCTACGAGCAGTACTTC. Its translation: CASSLGPARGSYEQYF.

J is TRBJ2-4 and V is TRBV6-5; weak D call: TRBD1 (6 bases). Judging by the DNA end, TRBJ2-7 fits better; the J call may be wrong. Germline V gene sequence: CDR1 MNHEY, CDR2 SVGAGI. The length of the CDR3 is 13 residues. CDR3 DNA sequence: TGTGCCAGCAGACACACAGGGACCTACGAGCAGTACTTC. Protein sequence: CASRHTGTYEQYF.

This clonotype was detected a few times. The CDR3 spells CASSSYLAKNIQYF. In DNA, the CDR3 is TGTGCCAGCAGCTCCTATCTAGCCAAAAACATTCAGTACTTC. The genes are TRBV5-6 and TRBJ2-4; D ambiguous. Trimming stripped 3 bases from V and 0 bases from J, with 7 bases between. This CDR3 region has 14 residues. From germline, CDR1 is SGHDT and CDR2 YYEEEE.

The chain joins TRBV20-1 to TRBJ2-5, with 11 nucleotides matching TRBD2. The junction had 7 bases not matched to a gene; V was cut back by 6 bases and J by 4 bases. The CDR3 loop spans 14 amino acids. Germline CDR1 and CDR2: DFQATT and SNEGSKA (reference sequence). DNA of the CDR3: TGCAGTGCCATTAGCGGGGGGGCAGGAGAGACCCAGTACTTC. This codes for CSAISGGAGETQYF.

This clonotype was seen a few times. The rearrangement uses TRBV10-3 and TRBJ2-3; D unclear. Germline CDR1 is ENHRY and CDR2 is SYGVKD. The CDR3 has 13 amino acids. Trimming removed 7 bases from V and 10 bases from J, with 18 bases in between. CDR3 residues: CAINTVGSASQYF. The CDR3 nucleotides are TGTGCCATCAATACGGTGGGATCCGCTTCGCAGTATTTT.

The chain has TRBV12-3 or TRBV12-4 and TRBJ2-7; tentative D call: TRBD2 (6 bases). The CDR3 totals 14 residues. V gave up 5 bases and J gave up 6 bases, with 17 bases separating them. The CDR3 spells CASSPWGESVEQYF. The CDR3 bases are TGTGCCAGCAGTCCGTGGGGGGAATCCGTCGAGCAGTACTTC.

The chain uses TRBV20-1 and TRBJ2-3; TRBD2 matches 14 bases. The CDR3 loop spans 16 amino acids. Germline V gene data show CDR1 as DFQATT and CDR2 as SNEGSKA (reference sequence). Unmatched junction bases numbered 7, after V lost 3 bases and J lost 5 bases. CDR3 coding DNA: TGCAGTGCTAGGACTGGACTAGCGGGAGGAGTAGATACGCAGTATTTT. This encodes CSARTGLAGGVDTQYF.

This clonotype appeared a single time. The rearrangement uses TRBV2 and TRBJ1-1; 7 bases line up with TRBD1. The germline V gene encodes CDR1 SNHLY and CDR2 FYNNEI. V trimming: 10 bases; J trimming: 6 bases; junction bases outside the gene matches: 5. This CDR3 has 11 amino acids. The CDR3 is CATQGGPEAFF. CDR3 nucleotide sequence: TGTGCCACCCAGGGGGGGCCTGAAGCTTTCTTT.

This chain links TRBV15 with TRBJ1-2; possible D gene TRBD1, 6 bases. From germline, CDR1 is LNHNV and CDR2 YYDKDF (reference sequence). The CDR3 runs 16 residues. V lost 1 base and J lost 4, with 16 bases in between. The CDR3, as DNA: TGTGCCACCAGCAGAGGGGGGGGCCTCGACCCCTATGGCTACACCTTC. Protein: CATSRGGGLDPYGYTF.

This clonotype was recorded a few times. The genes are TRBV27 and TRBJ1-1, with D possibly being TRBD1 (6 bases). CDR1 and CDR2 (germline): MNHEY, SMNVEV (reference sequence). V gave up 3 bases and J gave up 1 base, with 9 bases separating them. The CDR3 totals 14 residues. CDR3: CASSLQGRNTEAFF. CDR3 bases: TGTGCCAGCAGTTTGCAGGGGCGGAACACTGAAGCTTTCTTT.

The chain recombines TRBV7-2 with TRBJ1-5; perhaps TRBD1 as D (6 bases). Germline V gene sequence: CDR1 SGHTA, CDR2 FQGNSA. V was clipped by 3 bases and J by 3 bases, with 12 bases between them. The CDR3 spans 15 residues. CDR3 DNA sequence: TGTGCCAGCAGCTTCTGGGGACAAGCCAATCAGCCCCAGCATTTT. This codes for CASSFWGQANQPQHF.

This rearrangement joins TRBV6-6 to TRBJ2-1; TRBD1 matches 11 bases. There are 14 residues in the CDR3. The V segment lost 6 bases and the J segment 6 bases; nucleotides outside the gene matches: 4. CDR1 is MNHNY, CDR2 SVGAGI, per germline (reference sequence). The CDR3 DNA is TGTGCCAGCAGACCGGGACAGGGGGGCAATGAGCAGTTCTTC. This gives the protein CASRPGQGGNEQFF.

The chain employs TRBV20-1 and TRBJ2-7; D possibly corresponds to TRBD1 (6 bases). The end of the DNA is better explained by TRBJ2-4, so the J call may be wrong. This CDR3 has 13 residues. Germline V gene lookup returns CDR1 DFQATT and CDR2 SNEGSKA (reference sequence). This CDR3 reads CSARDREGGIQYF. CDR3 nucleotide sequence: TGCAGTGCTAGAGATCGGGAAGGGGGCATTCAGTACTTC.